This T cell receptor (beta chain) was obtained from a study of blood T cell repertoires in COVID-19 (dated by TCRdb to 2018 to 2021). With respect to the entire study: The collaborator samples originated in the United States, Italy and Spain and spanned the acute and convalescent phases of COVID-19. The material from the prospective study consisted of cDNA or gDNA derived from T cells, B-cell-depleted T cells, or PBMCs. Deeply sampled blood TCRbeta repertoires from subjects exposed to, actively infected with, or recovered from COVID-19 were included in the dataset. The repertoires were released in a freely available public database intended as a resource for research on the immune response to SARS-CoV-2. Samples came from the ongoing ImmuneRACE study (first 160 participants) plus 1,254 subjects from 6 global collaborators. The sample metadata nearly always contained a de-identified subject ID, COVID-19 status, age in years and sex. Where available, HLA class I and class II types were taken from metadata supplied by the sample provider and were not determined by assay-based typing. The research as a whole found: How much clinical and demographic metadata was included differed by source and by participant, and the metadata was provided uncurated.

Worth noting for this clone: Its binding antigen is unknown. No much larger clone is present one base from it, and per-base qualities are unavailable.

The collaborating institutions used their own protocols to collect whole blood in K2EDTA tubes. Collaborator samples were shipped for TCRbeta analysis as frozen whole blood, isolated PBMCs, or DNA extracted from either sample type. TCRbeta CDR3 regions were amplified from genomic DNA by means of the immunoSEQ Assay, a bias-controlled multiplex PCR. For the original study's pipeline: The number of nucleated cells in each sample was estimated by amplification of reference gene primers within the assay. To quantify the absolute abundance of each unique TCRbeta CDR3 rearrangement, sequence reads were collapsed and filtered. For each sample, productive Simpson clonality was calculated as the square root of Simpson's diversity index over productive rearrangements. This immuneACCESS table, as held by TCRdb, lists in-frame sequences with V and J called but not all clones. Of the missing ones, under half trace to an unresolved V gene in checked studies; the others have no known cause. V, J and clone size were drawn from that table, and D and trimming were deduced from the DNA. The sample includes roughly 25,000 clones, with 90% observed a single time. The ten largest account for 11% of the sample.

There are 14 amino acids in the CDR3, from cysteine to phenylalanine inclusive. Of all the DNA, just the CDR3 is kept, 42 bases in frame from base 1. The germline V gene sets CDR1 to MDHEN and CDR2 to SYDVKM. Unmatched junction bases come to 7, with V trimmed by 6 bases and J by 7 bases. Material for sequencing was peripheral blood. The V and J segments used are TRBV28 and TRBJ1-5; 9 bases in the middle match TRBD1. This receptor was taken from a man aged 65-85 years with acute or convalescent COVID-19. CDR3 reads: CASSTGGAGQPQHF. The DNA sequence is TGTGCCAGCAGCACAGGGGGCGCTGGACAGCCCCAGCATTTT.